This TCR beta chain came from a study of T cells after yellow fever vaccination. Notes on this clonotype: As yet, its antigen is unknown.

Germline V gene lookup returns CDR1 SGHNT and CDR2 YENEEA. The CDR3 is 15 residues long. V was shortened by 1 base and J by 2 bases, with 9 bases between the two germline ends. They built TCR cDNA with 5'RACE template switching, a step that put in a universal primer site and UMIs. TCRdb ran MiXCR on the 5' RACE reads and lists one entry per CDR3 protein. This table holds hundreds of thousands of distinct CDR3 sequences, over 4.5% found once. Study observations and caveats: In post-booster samples, most primary-vaccination clones reappeared (about 96% CD4, 70% to 90% CD8). Peak timing came faster in the weaker secondary response, day 5 versus 15.

The sequence came from a man aged 18 to 29 who received the YFV17D yellow fever vaccine. Sequenced material: CD4+ T cells sorted from PBMCs, taken on the day of the yellow fever booster vaccination. The rearrangement uses TRBV11-3 and TRBJ2-1; D not resolved. The CDR3 loop reads CASSLAGTPYNEQFF. Written as DNA, the CDR3 is TGTGCCAGCAGCTTAGCCGGAACACCCTACAATGAGCAGTTCTTC.